This T cell receptor (beta chain) emerged from a study of T cells in Graves' hyperthyroidism and ophthalmopathy. TCR beta CDR3 region amplification was performed from RNA transcripts. HTBI primers drove first-round RT-PCR of the TCR CDR3. One entry per CDR3 protein, called by TCRdb with MiXCR from the multiplex PCR reads. The data contain around 380,000 distinct CDR3 sequences, about 13% of them seen just once; the ten biggest clones take up more than 20%. Patients aged 18 to 65 had newly diagnosed hyperthyroidism lasting under 2 months. The study based diagnoses on clinical symptoms, serum thyroxine and TRAb, thyroid ultrasound and orbital computed tomography. The CDR3 covers 16 residues. Germline CDR1 reads SGHTA; CDR2 reads FQGNSA. V was cut by 4 bases and J by 1 base, with 17 bases left in between.

J is TRBJ2-7 and V is TRBV7-2; D not certain. Sequenced: blood. The clonotype originates from a young man with Graves' hyperthyroidism that later progressed to Graves' ophthalmopathy. The DNA of the CDR3 is TGTGCCAGCAGCTCCTACTTACAGACCCAATCCTACGAGCAGTACTTC. It translates to CASSSYLQTQSYEQYF.